The 31 T cell receptor beta chains presented below share a single source sample, sequenced in a study of cytomegalovirus exposure and HLA in healthy donors (dated by TCRdb to about 2017). Library generation was performed with the immunoSEQ multiplex PCR assay. The multiplex PCR relied on a mix of 60 forward primers for TCR Vbeta segments and 13 reverse primers for TCR Jbeta segments. TCRdb's version of the immuneACCESS table is confined to in-frame rearrangements and falls short of the full clone set. An unresolved V gene accounts for under half of the shortfall where checked; the remainder is of unknown origin. This sample gives approximately 200,000 clones in total; roughly 79% of them show up just once. Jointly, the top ten make up less than 2% of the sample. The material sequenced was PBMCs. The receptor set was obtained from a man in his thirties or forties in good health and CMV-seronegative.

This clone is a singleton in its sample. V usage is TRBV11-2 and J usage is TRBJ2-7, with TRBD1 identical over 7 bases. This CDR3 is built from 15 residues. In germline, CDR1 is SGHAT, CDR2 FQNNGV. The V segment lost 5 bases and the J segment 0 bases; nucleotides outside the gene matches: 7. CDR3 in DNA: TGTGCCAGCAGCCGTTGGGACAGCGACTCCTACGAGCAGTACTTC. Its translation is CASSRWDSDSYEQYF.

The chain recombines TRBV6-1 with TRBJ1-1, with D perhaps TRBD1 (6 bases). CDR3 length equals 15 residues. Germline CDR1 and CDR2: MNHNS and SASEGT. V was pared by 1 base and J by 4 bases, with 13 bases between. The CDR3 here is CASSEGQVMATEAFF. DNA of the CDR3: TGTGCCAGCAGTGAAGGACAGGTTATGGCCACTGAAGCTTTCTTT.

The chain recombines TRBV5-1 with TRBJ2-4; TRBD2 agrees at 9 bases. V lost 2 bases and J lost 4; bases outside the gene matches: 4. The CDR3 runs to 15 residues. Germline lookup yields CDR1 SGHRS and CDR2 YFSETQ. The CDR3 spells CASSFVAGEKNIQYF. The CDR3 DNA reads TGCGCCAGCAGCTTCGTAGCGGGGGAAAAAAACATTCAGTACTTC.

The chain recombines TRBV6-5 with TRBJ1-1, with D perhaps matching TRBD1 (5 bases). CDR1 is MNHEY, CDR2 SVGAGI, per germline. Trimming removed 6 bases from V and 5 bases from J, with 16 bases in between. This CDR3 spans 14 amino acids. The DNA of the CDR3 is TGTGCCAGCAGGCCCAGACAGCTCATGACTGAAGCTTTCTTT. Protein sequence: CASRPRQLMTEAFF.

The chain carries TRBV28 and TRBJ1-3; a weak D match, TRBD1 (5 bases). V was pared by 3 bases and J by 2 bases, with 8 bases between. CDR3 length: 14 amino acids. Germline-derived CDR1 and CDR2 are MDHEN and SYDVKM. The CDR3: CASSLDTPGNTIYF. The CDR3 region has the DNA TGTGCCAGCAGTTTGGACACACCTGGAAACACCATATATTTT. The variable domain in full, completed from reference TRBV28 and TRBJ1-3, reads DVKVTQSSRYLVKRTGEKVFLECVQDMDHENMFWYRQDPGLGLRLIYFSYDVKMKEKGDIPEGYSVSREKKERFSLILESASTNQTSMYLCASSLDTPGNTIYFGEGSWLTVV.

The V gene is TRBV30, the J gene TRBJ2-1; 14 bases are a match to TRBD2. Germline V gene lookup returns CDR1 GTSNPN and CDR2 SVGIG (reference sequence). There are 16 residues in the CDR3. V was clipped by 0 bases and J by 5 bases; unmatched bases: 3. CDR3 DNA sequence: TGTGCCTGGAGTGTACAGGGACTAGCGGGAGACAATGAGCAGTTCTTC. It yields the protein CAWSVQGLAGDNEQFF.

The chain couples TRBV9 to TRBJ2-3, with TRBD2 as a possible D gene (6 bases). Looked up from germline, CDR1 is SGDLS and CDR2 is YYNGEE. Trimming shortened V by 0 bases and J by 7 bases, and 18 bases separated the two germline ends. CDR3 size: 16 residues. The CDR3: CASSVGTTDGFYTQYF. In nucleotides, the CDR3 is TGTGCCAGCAGCGTAGGGACTACCGACGGTTTTTATACGCAGTATTTT. Filled out from reference TRBV9 and TRBJ2-3, the complete variable domain reads DSGVTQTPKHLITATGQRVTLRCSPRSGDLSVYWYQQSLDQGLQFLIQYYNGEERAKGNILERFSAQQFPDLHSELNLSSLELGDSALYFCASSVGTTDGFYTQYFGPGTRLTVL.

This clone was counted between two and nine times. This rearrangement joins TRBV7-9 to TRBJ2-4, with 9 bases lining up with TRBD2. This CDR3 spans 16 amino acids. J gave up 12 bases and V 1 base, and 13 bases lay outside the gene matches. Germline CDR1 reads SEHNR; CDR2 reads FQNEAQ (reference sequence). CDR3 region: CASSLGSGRPGGAQYF. DNA of the CDR3: TGTGCCAGCAGCTTAGGCAGCGGGAGGCCCGGTGGCGCTCAGTACTTC.

J is TRBJ2-7 and V is TRBV5-4, with a weak D call TRBD2 (5 bases). The CDR3 has 12 residues. CDR1 is SGHNT and CDR2 is YYREEE in the germline V gene (reference sequence). V lost 2 bases, J lost 5 bases, and 8 bases lay in between. The CDR3 protein is CASSLDGDEQYF. The CDR3 DNA sequence: TGTGCCAGCAGCTTAGACGGGGACGAGCAGTACTTC.

The V call is TRBV7-6, the J call TRBJ1-3, with D possibly matching TRBD1 (6 bases). Germline loops: CDR1 SGHVS, CDR2 FNYEAQ. V was cut by 0 bases and J by 1 base, with 16 bases left in between. This CDR3 region has 18 residues. In DNA form, the CDR3 reads TGTGCCAGCAGCTTAGCTCCATCGGGGGGCCCGTCTGGAAACACCATATATTTT. Its translation is CASSLAPSGGPSGNTIYF.

The V gene is TRBV6-1, the J gene TRBJ2-7; 7 nucleotides agree with TRBD2. J was trimmed by 0 bases and V by 6 bases; bases with no gene match: 5. Germline V gene sequence: CDR1 MNHNS, CDR2 SASEGT. There are 14 residues in the CDR3. CDR3 region: CASSFQRDSYEQYF. The CDR3 nucleotides read TGTGCCAGCAGCTTCCAGCGGGACTCCTACGAGCAGTACTTC.

The rearrangement uses TRBV7-9 and TRBJ2-3, with D possibly being TRBD1 (5 bases). V was clipped by 5 bases and J by 0 bases, with 18 bases between them. The CDR3 has 17 residues. Germline V gives CDR1 SEHNR, CDR2 FQNEAQ (reference sequence). CDR3 nucleotide sequence: TGTGCCAGCAGCCCCTCCCGCGGACAATCTAGCACAGATACGCAGTATTTT. This encodes CASSPSRGQSSTDTQYF.

The CDR3 bases are TGTGCCAGCAGCCCTGACAGGGCAGACACCATATATTTT. Residues: CASSPDRADTIYF. The chain uses TRBV5-5 and TRBJ1-3; 7 bases fit TRBD1. This CDR3 contains 13 residues. Germline V CDR1 and CDR2: SGHKS, YYEKEE (reference sequence). The V segment lost 4 bases and the J segment 8 bases; nucleotides outside the gene matches: 6.

The chain combines TRBV7-9 with TRBJ1-4, with D perhaps matching TRBD1 (5 bases). Germline V gene data show CDR1 as SEHNR and CDR2 as FQNEAQ (reference sequence). V was cut by 3 bases and J by 8 bases, with 10 bases left in between. This CDR3 is 13 amino acids long. As DNA, the CDR3 is TGTGCCAGCAGCTTCGGGGCGGGAGAAAAACTGTTTTTT. This gives the protein CASSFGAGEKLFF.

This CDR3 reads CASSSTGLANNEQFF. The DNA for the CDR3 is TGCGCCAGCAGCTCGACAGGACTAGCGAACAATGAGCAGTTCTTC. This chain links TRBV4-1 with TRBJ2-1, with 9 bases aligning to TRBD2. CDR1 and CDR2 from the germline V gene are MGHRA and YSYEKL. With V trimmed by 5 bases and J by 5 bases, 7 bases remained unmatched. The CDR3 extends over 15 amino acids.

The chain uses TRBV19 and TRBJ2-7; D not certain. The germline V gene encodes CDR1 LNHDA and CDR2 SQIVND (reference sequence). The CDR3 has 12 amino acids. Deletions cut 4 bases from V and 2 bases from J, with 6 bases between. In nucleotides, the CDR3 is TGTGCCAGTAGTAACTTTCCCTACGAGCAGTACTTC. It translates to CASSNFPYEQYF. Supplemented by reference TRBV19 and TRBJ2-7, the full variable domain reads DGGITQSPKYLFRKEGQNVTLSCEQNLNHDAMYWYRQDPGQGLRLIYYSQIVNDFQKGDIAEGYSVSREKKESFPLTVTSAQKNPTAFYLCASSNFPYEQYFGPGTRLTVT.

The chain carries TRBV4-1 and TRBJ1-2; D unclear. The germline V and J ends were trimmed by 1 base and 7 bases, with 19 bases remaining between them. This CDR3 is 16 amino acids long. CDR1 and CDR2 from the germline V gene are MGHRA and YSYEKL. The CDR3 sequence: CASSQGGTQKTPGYTF. The CDR3 DNA is TGCGCCAGCAGCCAAGGAGGAACGCAAAAAACGCCTGGCTACACCTTC.

The chain has TRBV9 and TRBJ2-5, with TRBD1 matching 10 bases. Germline CDR1 and CDR2: SGDLS and YYNGEE. Trimming removed 8 bases from V and 5 bases from J; junction bases left unmatched: 6. The CDR3 has 13 residues. The CDR3 region is CASRQGAEETQYF. For the CDR3, the DNA is TGTGCCAGTCGACAGGGGGCGGAGGAGACCCAGTACTTC.

The chain couples TRBV7-3 to TRBJ1-4; 9 positions agree with TRBD1. With V trimmed by 5 bases and J by 8 bases, 18 bases remained unmatched. The CDR3 totals 18 residues. Germline CDR1 SGHTA, CDR2 FQGTGA. The chain's CDR3 is CASSDSKMDRGGCEKLFF. DNA of the CDR3: TGTGCCAGCAGCGACTCCAAAATGGACAGGGGCGGATGCGAAAAACTGTTTTTT.

The chain carries TRBV7-9 and TRBJ2-3, with D perhaps matching TRBD2 (5 bases). V lost 2 bases and J 5 bases, leaving 8 bases between the germline ends. In germline, CDR1 is SEHNR, CDR2 FQNEAQ (reference sequence). This CDR3 region has 13 residues. The CDR3: CASSLTGLDTQYF. The CDR3 DNA follows: TGTGCCAGCAGCTTAACGGGATTAGATACGCAGTATTTT.

The genes are TRBV11-2 and TRBJ2-7, with TRBD2 identical over 8 bases. Trimming cost V 2 bases and J 2 bases; bases outside gene matches: 2. The CDR3 covers 14 residues. In germline, CDR1 is SGHAT, CDR2 FQNNGV. The DNA of the CDR3 is TGTGCCAGCAGCTTAACACTAGCGGCCTACGAGCAGTACTTC. Translating gives CASSLTLAAYEQYF. The entire variable domain, with the rest obtained from reference TRBV11-2 and TRBJ2-7, is as follows: EAGVAQSPRYKIIEKRQSVAFWCNPISGHATLYWYQQILGQGPKLLIQFQNNGVVDDSQLPKDRFSAERLKGVDSTLKIQPAKLEDSAVYLCASSLTLAAYEQYFGPGTRLTVT.

V usage is TRBV5-1 and J usage is TRBJ1-1; TRBD1 agrees at 7 bases. Looked up from germline, CDR1 is SGHRS and CDR2 is YFSETQ. The CDR3 is 15 amino acids. The J segment lost 4 bases and the V segment lost 4 bases, leaving 10 bases of the junction unmatched. The CDR3, as DNA: TGCGCCAGCAGCCCCACGACAGGGCTAGGCACTGAAGCTTTCTTT. The encoded protein is CASSPTTGLGTEAFF.

This chain's CDR3 is CASSGGTTLYNEQFF. The CDR3 region has the DNA TGTGCCAGCTCCGGAGGAACGACTCTCTACAATGAGCAGTTCTTC. The V gene is TRBV7-9, the J gene TRBJ2-1; tentatively, D is TRBD2 (5 bases). The CDR3 has 15 residues. In germline, CDR1 is SEHNR, CDR2 FQNEAQ (reference sequence). Trimming cost V 8 bases and J 3 bases, with 17 bases left between them.

The rearrangement joins TRBV27 to TRBJ2-1; the match to TRBD1 covers 7 bases. V dropped 6 bases and J dropped 9; count of bases not matched to a gene: 8. Germline V gene lookup returns CDR1 MNHEY and CDR2 SMNVEV (reference sequence). The CDR3 length is 13 residues. As DNA, the CDR3 is TGTGCCAGCAGGTCCACAGGGGTTGCTGAGCAGTTCTTC. Translated: CASRSTGVAEQFF.

This clone was observed a few times. This chain connects TRBV13 to TRBJ2-7; D gene uncertain. Between the trimmed V and J ends, which lost 5 bases and 3 bases, there was a span of 20 bases. Per germline, CDR1 PRHDT and CDR2 FYEKMQ (reference sequence). The CDR3 totals 16 residues. CDR3 sequence: CASSRRRTGTIYEQYF. CDR3 nucleotide sequence: TGTGCCAGCAGCCGGAGACGAACTGGAACCATCTACGAGCAGTACTTC.

The chain couples TRBV6-4 to TRBJ1-5; 8 bases agree with TRBD1. Germline CDR1 is MRHNA and CDR2 is SNTAGT. The CDR3 consists of 15 residues. After removal of 6 bases from V and 2 bases from J, the junction contained 6 bases not matched to a gene. CDR3 residues: CASSQTGDGNQPQHF. DNA of the CDR3: TGTGCCAGCAGCCAGACAGGGGATGGCAATCAGCCCCAGCATTTT.

This chain uses TRBV7-9 with TRBJ2-6; TRBD1 might be the D (5 bases). Trimming took off 4 bases at V and 6 bases at J, with 13 bases between the two ends. This CDR3 has 15 amino acids. Germline lookup yields CDR1 SEHNR and CDR2 FQNEAQ (reference sequence). CDR3 sequence: CASSSFRASANVLTF. For the CDR3, the DNA is TGTGCCAGCAGCTCTTTCAGGGCGTCGGCCAACGTCCTGACTTTC. The full variable domain, with the rest looked up from reference TRBV7-9 and TRBJ2-6, is DTGVSQNPRHKITKRGQNVTFRCDPISEHNRLYWYRQTLGQGPEFLTYFQNEAQLEKSRLLSDRFSAERPKGSFSTLEIQRTEQGDSAMYLCASSSFRASANVLTFGAGSRLTVL.

This rearrangement joins TRBV18 to TRBJ2-3; D is unresolved. The germline V and J ends were trimmed by 8 bases and 2 bases, with 11 bases remaining between them. The CDR3 is 13 amino acids. Per the germline V gene, CDR1 is KGHSH and CDR2 is LQKENI. CDR3 DNA sequence: TGTGCCAGCGCCCGAGCGAACACAGATACGCAGTATTTT. Protein product: CASARANTDTQYF.

V and J are TRBV6-1 and TRBJ1-5; 9 bases match TRBD1. Germline values: CDR1 MNHNS, CDR2 SASEGT. The CDR3 has 14 residues. V was pared by 6 bases and J by 7 bases, with 7 bases of the junction left unmatched. As DNA, the CDR3 is TGTGCCAGCAGGGGGGGACAGGGTCGACAGCCCCAGCATTTT. It codes for CASRGGQGRQPQHF.

The chain has TRBV5-1 and TRBJ2-7; 8 bases align to TRBD1. Germline CDR1 and CDR2: SGHRS and YFSETQ. CDR3 length: 14 amino acids. Germline trimming cut 0 bases from V and 5 bases from J; bases unmatched to any gene: 4. CDR3 amino acids: CASSLGTGTNEQYF. In DNA form, the CDR3 reads TGCGCCAGCAGCTTGGGGACAGGGACGAACGAGCAGTACTTC.

In its sample, this clone was seen a few times. This chain connects TRBV21-1 to TRBJ2-7; TRBD1, as called in the table, went unchecked against the DNA. TRBV21-1 is listed as a pseudogene. This CDR3 contains 13 residues. The CDR3 sequence is CASSIRDKREQYF. In nucleotides, the CDR3 is TGTGCCAGCAGCATCCGGGACAAAAGGGAGCAGTACTTC.